This entry lists 24 T cell receptor beta chains sequenced from one sample in a study of OX40 agonist ivuxolimab in advanced cancers. TCRdb's table, derived via immunoSEQ multiplex PCR, lists solely in-frame clones and lacks some. Found here are around 44,000 clones, around 86% of them singletons; the top ten hold 0.38%. Here the sequenced sample was CD4+ or CD8+ T cells sorted from blood, taken in a trial of the OX40 agonist ivuxolimab. The source is an adult with an advanced solid tumor such as melanoma, head and neck, liver or kidney cancer.

The count of this clone is one. This sequence joins TRBV19 and TRBJ2-2; the D gene could be TRBD1 or TRBD2 (5 bases each). Trimming removed 6 bases at V and 2 bases at J, with 7 bases between. Germline lookup yields CDR1 LNHDA and CDR2 SQIVND (reference sequence). The CDR3 loop spans 13 amino acids. In DNA form, the CDR3 reads TGTGCCAGTAGAAGGGACAACACCGGGGAGCTGTTTTTT. Protein sequence: CASRRDNTGELFF.

V and J are TRBV19 and TRBJ2-4; weak D call: TRBD1 (6 bases). V was cut by 3 bases and J by 6 bases, with 9 bases left in between. The CDR3 sequence is 13 residues long. CDR1 and CDR2 (germline): LNHDA, SQIVND (reference sequence). This CDR3 is CASSMGAGNIQYF. CDR3 nucleotide sequence: TGTGCCAGTAGTATGGGGGCAGGAAACATTCAGTACTTC.

This chain connects TRBV4-3 to TRBJ2-2, with D tentatively TRBD2 (5 bases). Looked up from germline, CDR1 is LGHNA and CDR2 is YSLEER. This CDR3 comprises 16 residues. Trimming left V 4 bases short and J 3 bases short, with 15 bases between. The CDR3 nucleotides read TGCGCCAGCAGCCCGGAGCGGCAGACATACACCGGGGAGCTGTTTTTT. This encodes CASSPERQTYTGELFF.

The chain couples TRBV10-2 to TRBJ2-4; D remains unclear. This CDR3 spans 15 amino acids. In germline, CDR1 is WSHSY, CDR2 SAAADI. The V end was cut by 0 bases, the J end by 0 bases, with 6 bases between. The CDR3 reads CASSESARAKNIQYF. DNA for the CDR3: TGCGCCAGCAGTGAGTCGGCAAGAGCCAAAAACATTCAGTACTTC.

The V and J genes are TRBV5-1 and TRBJ1-6; 8 nucleotides line up with TRBD1. Trimming took 0 bases from V and 5 from J; bases not matched to a gene: 1. CDR3 size: 15 residues. Germline values: CDR1 SGHRS, CDR2 YFSETQ. CDR3 DNA: TGCGCCAGCAGCTTGGAGGGACAGGATAATTCACCCCTCCACTTT. It is translated as CASSLEGQDNSPLHF.

This sequence joins TRBV2 and TRBJ1-5, with TRBD1 matching over 8 bases. Trimming removed 7 bases from V and 7 bases from J; junction bases left unmatched: 6. The CDR3 extends over 13 amino acids. The germline V gene has CDR1 SNHLY and CDR2 FYNNEI. CDR3 DNA sequence: TGTGCCAGCACCCCGGACAGGGTCCAGCCCCAGCATTTT. It codes for CASTPDRVQPQHF.

This chain links TRBV5-6 with TRBJ2-7; no clear D gene. The germline V gene encodes CDR1 SGHDT and CDR2 YYEEEE. V gave up 0 bases and J gave up 3 bases, with 16 bases separating them. The CDR3 consists of 16 residues. The chain's CDR3 is CASSLEGWPVYYEQYF. The CDR3 coding sequence is TGTGCCAGCAGCTTGGAAGGTTGGCCAGTGTACTACGAGCAGTACTTC.

The DNA for the CDR3 is TGTGCCAGCAGCCCGACAGGGGACAACACCATATATTTT. Protein product: CASSPTGDNTIYF. The genes are TRBV11-3 and TRBJ1-3; 8 bases are shared with TRBD1. CDR1 and CDR2 from the germline V gene are SGHNT and YENEEA. The CDR3 consists of 13 residues. Trimming at V came to 5 bases and at J to 7 bases, leaving 4 bases not matched to a gene.

This clone was detected only once. The V call is TRBV7-3, the J call TRBJ1-2; a possible D gene is TRBD1 (5 bases). This CDR3 is built from 14 residues. Germline V gene sequence: CDR1 SGHTA, CDR2 FQGTGA. The germline V and J ends were trimmed by 4 bases and 4 bases, with 13 bases remaining between them. The chain's CDR3 is CASSSRQGAYGYTF. Here the CDR3 DNA reads TGTGCCAGCAGCTCACGCCAGGGCGCCTATGGCTACACCTTC.

This clone occurred a few times. The chain combines TRBV6-5 with TRBJ1-4; D is unclear. Germline CDR1 reads MNHEY; CDR2 reads SVGAGI. Trimming left V 2 bases short and J 5 bases short, with 6 bases between. This CDR3 is 13 amino acids long. The CDR3 DNA reads TGTGCCAGCAGTTACCTGGTGAATGAAAAACTGTTTTTT. The encoded protein is CASSYLVNEKLFF.

This clone was seen once. This chain uses TRBV4-1 with TRBJ1-1; no firm D call. This CDR3 is built from 15 residues. CDR1 and CDR2 (germline): MGHRA, YSYEKL. V dropped 4 bases and J dropped 1 base, with 13 bases sitting between them. The CDR3 coding sequence is TGCGCCAGCAGCCCATCCGGACGGCCGAACACTGAAGCTTTCTTT. Translating it yields CASSPSGRPNTEAFF.

The chain joins TRBV5-4 to TRBJ2-7; D is possibly TRBD2 (6 bases). The ends were cut back, 3 bases at V and 2 bases at J, with 15 bases in the middle. This CDR3 comprises 15 residues. Germline CDR1 SGHNT, CDR2 YYREEE (reference sequence). The chain's CDR3 is CASSWKGGDPYEQYF. The CDR3 bases are TGTGCCAGCAGCTGGAAGGGCGGGGATCCCTACGAGCAGTACTTC.

This clone has a single count. This chain connects TRBV7-8 to TRBJ2-3; D remains ambiguous. This CDR3 is 13 amino acids long. The ends were cut back, 5 bases at V and 7 bases at J, with 13 bases in the middle. Germline V lookup: CDR1 SGHVS, CDR2 FQNEAQ. The CDR3 sequence: CASSPLDHNTQYF. DNA of the CDR3: TGTGCCAGCAGCCCCTTGGACCATAATACGCAGTATTTT.

The chain couples TRBV5-1 to TRBJ1-4; no clear D gene. Germline CDR1 is SGHRS and CDR2 is YFSETQ. V was cut by 7 bases and J by 4 bases, with 17 bases left in between. This CDR3 contains 15 residues. Here the CDR3 reads CASRGGGTVNEKLFF. DNA for the CDR3: TGCGCCAGCCGCGGTGGAGGCACAGTTAATGAAAAACTGTTTTTT.

The V gene is TRBV7-3, the J gene TRBJ2-2; D perhaps matches TRBD1 (6 bases). The V and J ends lost 4 bases and 4 bases respectively, with 10 bases between them. The germline V gene encodes CDR1 SGHTA and CDR2 FQGTGA. The CDR3 runs 14 residues. The CDR3 region is CASSSDRFTGELFF. CDR3 bases: TGTGCCAGCAGCTCAGACAGGTTCACCGGGGAGCTGTTTTTT.

This clone was observed once. The chain carries TRBV2 and TRBJ2-5; D possibly corresponds to TRBD1 (6 bases). CDR3 length: 13 residues. CDR1 and CDR2 from the germline V gene are SNHLY and FYNNEI. The V and J ends lost 10 bases and 5 bases respectively, with 17 bases between them. This CDR3 is CATGQRGMETQYF. The CDR3, as DNA: TGTGCCACTGGACAGAGAGGTATGGAGACCCAGTACTTC.

This chain uses TRBV21-1 with TRBJ2-1; TRBD2 is the table's D call, not checked against the DNA. TRBV21-1 is a documented pseudogene. The CDR3 has 11 residues. The CDR3 spells CASYTRDEQFF. The CDR3 DNA follows: TGTGCCAGCTATACCCGGGATGAGCAGTTCTTC.

The CDR3 region is CAWNLPGLATGELFF. Here the CDR3 DNA reads TGTGCCTGGAACTTACCGGGACTAGCGACCGGGGAGCTGTTTTTT. The chain has TRBV30 and TRBJ2-2; 10 bases fit TRBD2. The germline gives CDR1 GTSNPN, CDR2 SVGIG (reference sequence). The V and J ends lost 4 bases and 5 bases, in that order; junction bases with no gene match: 7. The CDR3 is made up of 15 amino acids.

This chain links TRBV4-1 with TRBJ1-5; D uncertain. Germline V gene data show CDR1 as MGHRA and CDR2 as YSYEKL. With 6 bases removed from V and 2 bases from J, the gap between germline ends came to 20 bases. The CDR3 covers 17 residues. The CDR3 DNA reads TGCGCCAGCAGTCCTACAGTGGGCAGGAACGGCAATCAGCCCCAGCATTTT. Encoded protein: CASSPTVGRNGNQPQHF.

This chain uses TRBV18 with TRBJ2-2, with a weak D call TRBD2 (6 bases). Trimming removed 2 bases at V and 4 bases at J, with 11 bases between. The CDR3 totals 15 residues. In germline, CDR1 is KGHSH, CDR2 LQKENI. The CDR3 spells CASSPRVAATGELFF. The CDR3 DNA reads TGTGCCAGCTCACCAAGGGTAGCGGCCACCGGGGAGCTGTTTTTT.

J is TRBJ2-2 and V is TRBV7-2; D is perhaps TRBD2 (6 bases). CDR3 length: 15 amino acids. The V gene's germline CDR1 is SGHTA and CDR2 FQGNSA. V lost 0 bases, J lost 6 bases, and 11 bases lay in between. CDR3 bases: TGTGCCAGCAGCTTAGCGTCTACTAGCCCCGGGGAGCTGTTTTTT. It specifies CASSLASTSPGELFF.

The V call is TRBV19, the J call TRBJ2-1, with a tentative D call TRBD2 (5 bases). Germline V lookup: CDR1 LNHDA, CDR2 SQIVND (reference sequence). V shed 4 bases and J shed 7 bases, with 17 bases lying between them. CDR3 length: 15 amino acids. CDR3 coding DNA: TGTGCCAGTAGTACCCTTCCGGACCCGGGGAATGAGCAGTTCTTC. It encodes CASSTLPDPGNEQFF.

V gene TRBV19 combines with J gene TRBJ2-5, with 7 bases aligning to TRBD2. V shed 6 bases and J 1 base; nucleotides not matched to a gene: 8. Germline V lookup: CDR1 LNHDA, CDR2 SQIVND (reference sequence). The CDR3 length is 15 residues. CDR3 sequence (DNA): TGTGCCAGTAGCCCCTTCGGGGGGATCCAAGAGACCCAGTACTTC. Amino acids: CASSPFGGIQETQYF.

The chain is built from TRBV5-1 and TRBJ2-7; weak D call: TRBD1 (5 bases). Germline assignment: CDR1 SGHRS and CDR2 YFSETQ. V shed 0 bases and J shed 7 bases, with 14 bases lying between them. The CDR3 consists of 14 residues. CDR3 sequence reads: CASSLGQGYGEQYF. Here the CDR3 DNA reads TGCGCCAGCAGCTTGGGCCAGGGATATGGAGAGCAGTACTTC.